This T cell receptor (beta chain) originates from a study of blood T cell repertoires in COVID-19. Overall study context: PBMCs, B-cell-depleted T cells, or T cells were the source of the cDNA or gDNA that made up the material.

In the authors' methods: Reference gene primer amplification in the assay estimated nucleated cell counts. Assay: immunoSEQ multiplex PCR; the TCRdb copy retains only in-frame clones and omits some. V and J calls and clone size are as listed in that table; D and trimming were resolved from the DNA. The sample has some 170,000 clones, 80% to 85% seen once. After removal of 4 bases from V and 4 bases from J, the junction contained 11 bases not matched to a gene. The length of the CDR3 is 16 residues. Germline CDR1 and CDR2: SGHKS and YYEKEE (reference sequence). This TCR derives from a woman aged 40 to 50 with COVID-19, enrolled during active disease. The sequenced sample was peripheral blood. The chain employs TRBV5-5 and TRBJ1-2; 9 nucleotides match TRBD1. CDR3 coding DNA: TGTGCCAGCAGCAAGGATGCCGGGACAGGGATCTATGGCTACACCTTC. Protein: CASSKDAGTGIYGYTF.